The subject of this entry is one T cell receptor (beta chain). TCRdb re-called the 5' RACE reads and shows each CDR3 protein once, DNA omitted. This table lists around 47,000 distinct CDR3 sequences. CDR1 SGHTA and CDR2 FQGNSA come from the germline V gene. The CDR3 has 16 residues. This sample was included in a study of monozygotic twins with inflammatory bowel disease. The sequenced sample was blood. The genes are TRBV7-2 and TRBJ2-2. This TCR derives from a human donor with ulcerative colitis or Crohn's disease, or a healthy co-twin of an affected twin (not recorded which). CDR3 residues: CASSSPRPVKAGELFF.